Shown below are 5 T cell receptor beta chains from a single sample sequenced in a study of blood T cell repertoires in COVID-19. TCRdb's table, derived via immunoSEQ multiplex PCR, lists solely in-frame clones and lacks some. The table records more than 150,000 clones, roughly 87% of them present only once. The sequenced material came from PBMCs or T cells enriched from blood (not recorded which). These receptors originate from a woman between 50 and 59 years old who had recovered from COVID-19.

The V and J genes are TRBV18 and TRBJ2-7; TRBD2 matches at 12 bases. The germline CDR1 and CDR2 sequences are KGHSH and LQKENI. Losses at the gene ends were 3 bases for V and 6 bases for J; bases not matched to a gene: 9. This CDR3 has 16 amino acids. CDR3 protein: CASSPRLAGGPGEQYF. DNA of the CDR3: TGTGCCAGCTCACCGCGGCTAGCGGGAGGGCCCGGCGAGCAGTACTTC.

The chain employs TRBV7-8 and TRBJ2-3, with D maybe TRBD2 (5 bases). The V gene lost 6 bases and the J gene lost 3 bases, with 10 bases spanning the gap. CDR1 is SGHVS, CDR2 FQNEAQ, per germline. The CDR3 is 13 residues long. For the CDR3, the DNA is TGTGCCAGCAGTCCGGACTTAACAGATACGCAGTATTTT. Translation gives CASSPDLTDTQYF. Looking up the rest from reference TRBV7-8 and TRBJ2-3 gives the full variable domain: GAGVSQSPRYKVAKRGQDVALRCDPISGHVSLFWYQQALGQGPEFLTYFQNEAQLDKSGLPSDRFFAERPEGSVSTLKIQRTQQEDSAVYLCASSPDLTDTQYFGPGTRLTVL.

This rearrangement joins TRBV18 to TRBJ1-3; TRBD1 matches at 7 bases. The CDR3 sequence is 14 residues long. V dropped 4 bases and J dropped 2; count of bases not matched to a gene: 2. Per germline, CDR1 KGHSH and CDR2 LQKENI. The CDR3 reads CASSRTGAGNTIYF. CDR3 DNA: TGTGCCAGCTCACGCACAGGGGCTGGAAACACCATATATTTT.

The chain is built from TRBV30 and TRBJ1-4; 9 bases are a match to TRBD1. With 2 bases clipped from V and 7 bases from J, the junction kept 5 bases outside the gene matches. The germline V gene encodes CDR1 GTSNPN and CDR2 SVGIG (reference sequence). The CDR3 sequence is 14 residues long. CDR3 sequence (DNA): TGTGCCTGGAGTCCCGGGACAGGGTTTGAAAAACTGTTTTTT. Amino acid sequence: CAWSPGTGFEKLFF.

V usage is TRBV29-1 and J usage is TRBJ2-2; 7 bases match TRBD2. The V and J ends lost 1 base and 2 bases, in that order; junction bases with no gene match: 13. Germline assignment: CDR1 SQVTM and CDR2 ANQGSEA. CDR3 length: 18 amino acids. This chain's CDR3 is CSVEVLGGSGTNTGELFF. The CDR3, as DNA: TGCAGCGTTGAAGTCCTCGGGGGGTCGGGAACTAACACCGGGGAGCTGTTTTTT.